This is a list of T cell receptor beta chains from one sample in a study of blood T cell repertoires in COVID-19. Clones were read by immunoSEQ multiplex PCR, and TCRdb kept only the in-frame ones, dropping some. The table lists roughly 79,000 clones, around 80% of them singletons, with over 4.5% in the top ten. Sample: peripheral blood. The source of these receptors is a man in his 60s with active or convalescent COVID-19. CDR3s leave out the opening cysteine and the closing phenylalanine or tryptophan. The D gene is left open where the match is weak.

d_gene: NA
v_gene: TRBV27
j_gene: TRBJ1-4
CDR3aa: ASRGLRGTTNEKLF

d_gene: TRBD1
v_gene: TRBV3-1/TRBV3-2
j_gene: TRBJ1-6
CDR3aa: ASSQGDSRSPLH

d_gene: NA
v_gene: TRBV27
j_gene: TRBJ1-6
CDR3aa: ASSLQGSSYNSPLH

d_gene: NA
v_gene: TRBV3-1/TRBV3-2
j_gene: TRBJ2-5
CDR3aa: ASSQNLHGETQY

d_gene: NA
v_gene: TRBV6-2/TRBV6-3
j_gene: TRBJ2-5
CDR3aa: ASSYIKKRPQETQY

d_gene: NA
v_gene: TRBV23-1
j_gene: TRBJ1-1
CDR3aa: ASRYGFGNTEAF

d_gene: TRBD1
v_gene: TRBV30
j_gene: TRBJ2-5
CDR3aa: AWRPGQGYQETQY

d_gene: TRBD1
v_gene: TRBV7-2
j_gene: TRBJ1-3
CDR3aa: ASSFQGALGNTIY

d_gene: TRBD1
v_gene: TRBV2
j_gene: TRBJ1-5
CDR3aa: ASSGQGSQPQH

d_gene: NA
v_gene: TRBV7-2
j_gene: TRBJ1-1
CDR3aa: ASSSAGAGVENTEAF

d_gene: TRBD2
v_gene: TRBV19
j_gene: TRBJ2-1
CDR3aa: ASSTGAGGYNEQF

d_gene: NA
v_gene: TRBV5-6
j_gene: TRBJ1-1
CDR3aa: ASSSDSVKAF

d_gene: NA
v_gene: TRBV6-1
j_gene: TRBJ1-3
CDR3aa: ASSESYSGNTIY

d_gene: NA
v_gene: TRBV4-2
j_gene: TRBJ1-1
CDR3aa: ASSQGGGTDMNTEAF

d_gene: TRBD1
v_gene: TRBV19
j_gene: TRBJ2-3
CDR3aa: ASSAWDRGPQDTQY

d_gene: NA
v_gene: TRBV28
j_gene: TRBJ1-6
CDR3aa: AIKRGVGNSPLH

d_gene: NA
v_gene: TRBV25-1
j_gene: TRBJ2-2
CDR3aa: ASSRSHGELF

d_gene: TRBD2
v_gene: TRBV5-1
j_gene: TRBJ2-2
CDR3aa: ASSLGGGANTGELF

d_gene: TRBD2
v_gene: TRBV7-3
j_gene: TRBJ2-1
CDR3aa: ASSPGIGLAGGSYNEQF

d_gene: TRBD1
v_gene: TRBV5-1
j_gene: TRBJ1-2
CDR3aa: ASSPPGQDYGYT

d_gene: NA
v_gene: TRBV19
j_gene: TRBJ1-6
CDR3aa: ASSPAPGVRNSPLH

d_gene: NA
v_gene: TRBV7-2
j_gene: TRBJ1-5
CDR3aa: ASSSTGSNQPQH

d_gene: TRBD2
v_gene: TRBV5-1
j_gene: TRBJ2-1
CDR3aa: ASSLSGGQGNEQF

d_gene: NA
v_gene: TRBV4-2
j_gene: TRBJ2-3
CDR3aa: ASSRASTSFFPTDTQY

d_gene: TRBD2
v_gene: TRBV6-2/TRBV6-3
j_gene: TRBJ2-7
CDR3aa: ASSPGTSGFYEQY

d_gene: NA
v_gene: TRBV19
j_gene: TRBJ1-4
CDR3aa: ASRNRGTIRSNEKLF

d_gene: TRBD2
v_gene: TRBV3-1/TRBV3-2
j_gene: TRBJ2-3
CDR3aa: ASSQTSGEDTQY

d_gene: NA
v_gene: TRBV27
j_gene: TRBJ1-1
CDR3aa: ASSLSAGQTNTEAF

d_gene: NA
v_gene: TRBV9
j_gene: TRBJ2-7
CDR3aa: ASSVGTNSYEQY

d_gene: TRBD1
v_gene: TRBV7-9
j_gene: TRBJ2-3
CDR3aa: ASSFAGTGGDTQY

d_gene: NA
v_gene: TRBV5-1
j_gene: TRBJ2-2
CDR3aa: ASSRTGTPNTGELF

d_gene: NA
v_gene: TRBV16
j_gene: TRBJ1-1
CDR3aa: ASSLPGLWTEAF

d_gene: NA
v_gene: TRBV27
j_gene: TRBJ2-7
CDR3aa: ATTGGQTGLYEQY

d_gene: TRBD2
v_gene: TRBV5-6
j_gene: TRBJ2-7
CDR3aa: ASSLGLGGGP

d_gene: NA
v_gene: TRBV9
j_gene: TRBJ1-1
CDR3aa: ASRPGGDTNTEAF

d_gene: NA
v_gene: TRBV19
j_gene: TRBJ1-3
CDR3aa: ASYLGGSGNTIY

d_gene: NA
v_gene: TRBV4-2
j_gene: TRBJ1-3
CDR3aa: ASSQDYAGAGNTIY

d_gene: NA
v_gene: TRBV7-8
j_gene: TRBJ1-6
CDR3aa: ASSLGGQGNSPLH

d_gene: NA
v_gene: TRBV4-1
j_gene: TRBJ2-2
CDR3aa: ASSQERQVGGELF

d_gene: NA
v_gene: TRBV30
j_gene: TRBJ1-2
CDR3aa: AWSVKGWNYGYT

d_gene: NA
v_gene: TRBV12-3/TRBV12-4
j_gene: TRBJ1-5
CDR3aa: ASREGLAGPQH

d_gene: TRBD1
v_gene: TRBV11-2
j_gene: TRBJ2-2
CDR3aa: ASSSLTGVRGELF

d_gene: TRBD1
v_gene: TRBV4-2
j_gene: TRBJ2-7
CDR3aa: ASSQGQGAYEQY

d_gene: TRBD1
v_gene: TRBV7-2
j_gene: TRBJ1-4
CDR3aa: ASSVQGALNEKLF